This TCR beta chain was identified during a study of blood T cells in healthy people across ages. PCR was performed a second time for about 7 to 11 cycles using a sample-barcoded 5' primer and a J-beta primer mix. The authors tagged each cDNA molecule using a template-switch adaptor with 12 random nucleotides. From the 5' RACE reads, TCRdb called clonotypes with MiXCR, one entry per CDR3 protein. The sample holds some 750,000 distinct CDR3 sequences, approximately 22% seen once. General study points: Naive T cell percentage strongly correlated with TCR beta diversity.

The germline CDR1 and CDR2 sequences are LNHNV and YYDKDF (reference sequence). The CDR3 extends over 15 amino acids. The V gene end was trimmed by 0 bases and the J gene end by 5 bases; junction bases not matched to a gene: 7. Turning to this clonotype: The antigen is undetermined.

This rearrangement joins TRBV15 to TRBJ2-7, with TRBD2 matching over 7 bases. The clonotype was recovered from a man aged 65 to 79 in good health. Sequenced: blood. CDR3 sequence: CATSRDISGGNEQYF. DNA of the CDR3: TGTGCCACCAGCAGAGATATCTCGGGGGGTAACGAGCAGTACTTC.